Presented here are 12 T cell receptor beta chains from one specimen sequenced in a study of glioma-infiltrating T cells (dated by TCRdb to about 2016). TCRdb lists the instrument as Illumina MiSeq. TCR alpha and beta CDR3 regions were amplified with the iRepertoire nested amplicon-rescue multiplex PCR (arm-PCR) platform from RNA. TCRdb reprocessed the public reads (quality trimming at Q25 with fastp, clone calling with MiXCR) and kept in-frame beta chains. Every CDR3 protein is listed once, alongside the most common genes and DNA of its rows. In this sample the table shows some 4,900 distinct CDR3 sequences, roughly a third of which occur a single time. Around 7.3% of the sample lies in the top ten. Sequencing was done on a sample of glioma tissue, nonneoplastic brain tissue, or PBMCs (not recorded which). The receptors were sampled from a human donor with low-grade glioma or glioblastoma, undergoing nonglioma brain surgery, or in good health (not recorded which).

J is TRBJ2-1 and V is TRBV7-9; D remains ambiguous. The germline V and J ends were trimmed by 8 bases and 12 bases, with 17 bases remaining between them. The CDR3 spans 12 residues. The germline V gene encodes CDR1 SEHNR and CDR2 FQNEAQ (reference sequence). The CDR3 DNA reads as TGTGCCAGCTTAGTTGAGTCGACTGCGCAGTTCTTC. As protein: CASLVESTAQFF.

Relative to its sample, this clonotype is medium-sized. The chain has TRBV7-6 and TRBJ1-1; D might be TRBD1 (5 bases). Germline V CDR1 and CDR2: SGHVS, FNYEAQ. The CDR3 loop spans 13 amino acids. V lost 5 bases and J 1 base, leaving 8 bases between the germline ends. CDR3 sequence reads: CASSLTENTEAFF. For the CDR3, the DNA is TGTGCCAGCAGCCTGACAGAGAACACTGAAGCTTTCTTT.

In this sample, this clonotype is medium-sized. The gene calls are TRBV20-1 and TRBJ2-3, with 9 nucleotides matching TRBD2. The CDR3 totals 16 residues. Germline CDR1 is DFQATT and CDR2 is SNEGSKA (reference sequence). J lost 5 bases, V lost 6 bases, and 15 bases had no gene match. The CDR3 nucleotides read TGCAGTGCCTCTCCTCCGGGACTAGCTTGGCTAGATACGCAGTATTTT. Amino acids: CSASPPGLAWLDTQYF.

In this sample, this clonotype is large. The CDR3 DNA reads as TGTGCCAGCAGTTTGGGACAGTACAATGAGCAGTTCTTC. Amino acid sequence: CASSLGQYNEQFF. V usage is TRBV6-1 and J usage is TRBJ2-1; the match to TRBD1 covers 7 bases. Trimming at V came to 5 bases and at J to 4 bases, leaving 2 bases not matched to a gene. The CDR3 extends over 13 amino acids. In germline, CDR1 is MNHNS, CDR2 SASEGT.

This clonotype is medium-sized in the sample. The V gene is TRBV3-1, the J gene TRBJ2-4, with D hard to call. Germline values: CDR1 LGHDT, CDR2 YNNKEL (reference sequence). Trimming removed 0 bases from V and 6 bases from J, with 6 bases in between. The CDR3 runs to 13 residues. The CDR3 coding sequence is TGTGCCAGCAGCCAAGACAGGCGAAACATTCAGTACTTC. Its translation is CASSQDRRNIQYF.

This clonotype is labeled as medium-sized. The gene calls are TRBV19 and TRBJ1-1; TRBD1 matches at 7 bases. CDR3 size: 15 residues. V was pared by 4 bases and J by 5 bases, with 10 bases of the junction left unmatched. The germline CDR1 and CDR2 sequences are LNHDA and SQIVND (reference sequence). The CDR3 spells CASSTRQGQGTEAFF. CDR3 in DNA: TGTGCCAGTAGTACGAGACAGGGCCAGGGTACTGAAGCTTTCTTT.

Concerning this clonotype: The junction departs from germline at one end; a sequencing error may be responsible. The V call is TRBV5-1, the J call TRBJ2-2, with D possibly being TRBD1 or TRBD2 (6 bases each). The CDR3 runs 15 residues. Germline V lookup: CDR1 SGHRS, CDR2 YFSETQ. CDR3 sequence: CASSLVTGLTGGLFF. Written as DNA, the CDR3 is TGCGCCAGCAGCTTGGTTACAGGGCTCACCGGGGGGCTGTTTTTT. Looking up the rest from reference TRBV5-1 and TRBJ2-2 gives the full variable domain: KAGVTQTPRYLIKTRGQQVTLSCSPISGHRSVSWYQQTPGQGLQFLFEYFSETQRNKGNFPGRFSGRQFSNSRSEMNVSTLELGDSALYLCASSLVTGLTGGLFFGEGSRLTVL.

The chain is built from TRBV27 and TRBJ2-1, with D unresolved. V lost 0 bases to trimming and J lost 7 bases, with 7 bases between them. The CDR3 sequence is 13 residues long. CDR1 is MNHEY and CDR2 is SMNVEV in the germline V gene (reference sequence). CDR3 bases: TGTGCCAGCAGTTTATCGCTGGAAAATGAGCAGTTCTTC. It encodes CASSLSLENEQFF.

Sample share makes this clonotype medium-sized. The V gene is TRBV7-3, the J gene TRBJ1-1; possibly TRBD1 for D (6 bases). Between the trimmed V and J ends, which lost 4 bases and 2 bases, there was a span of 17 bases. CDR3 length: 16 residues. CDR1 is SGHTA, CDR2 FQGTGA, per germline. CDR3 protein: CASSSQPTGVNTEAFF. CDR3 coding DNA: TGTGCCAGCAGCTCCCAGCCGACAGGAGTAAACACTGAAGCTTTCTTT.

The rearrangement links TRBV7-7 to TRBJ1-5; no firm D call. The CDR3 loop spans 13 amino acids. In germline, CDR1 is SSHAT, CDR2 FNYEAQ (reference sequence). The DNA for the CDR3 is TGTGCAAGCGGCCCTGACGTAAATCAGCCCCAGCATTTT. It specifies CASGPDVNQPQHF.

This clonotype was observed at least ten times. In nucleotides, the CDR3 is TGTGCCAGCAGCCCCCGGGACAGCAACACCGGGGAGCTGTTTTTT. Its protein is CASSPRDSNTGELFF. The chain couples TRBV11-2 to TRBJ2-2; 7 nucleotides align to TRBD1. V was pared by 5 bases and J by 2 bases, with 5 bases of the junction left unmatched. Per germline, CDR1 SGHAT and CDR2 FQNNGV. This CDR3 has 15 amino acids.

Details on this clonotype: Possible read error: a much larger clone is one base away. V and J are TRBV30 and TRBJ2-5, with D unclear. The CDR3 contains 13 residues. Germline V CDR1 and CDR2: GTSNPN, SVGIG (reference sequence). CDR3 in DNA: TGTGACTCCCCCGGAATGAGTGGAGAGACCCAGTACTTC. This sequence encodes CDSPGMSGETQYF.